The following is a TCR beta chain sequence with its context. The target antigen is unknown. Each UMI, carrying a 6-nucleotide sample barcode, came from template switching. For each CDR3 protein, TCRdb gives one entry from its re-call of the 5' RACE reads, without DNA. In total, the table holds about 450,000 distinct CDR3 sequences. The germline gives CDR1 SQVTM, CDR2 ANQGSEA. This CDR3 region has 12 residues. The sample belongs to a study of monozygotic twins with inflammatory bowel disease. The study, taken as a whole, reports: Clonotypes shared with others were fewer in IBD patients than in healthy twins, especially with disease activity. Whereas healthy co-twins had higher TCRbeta diversity (inverse Simpson), IBD patients had lower diversity.

This chain links TRBV29-1 with TRBJ2-3. Specimen: blood. The clonotype was recovered from a human donor with ulcerative colitis or Crohn's disease, or a healthy co-twin of an affected twin (not recorded which). The CDR3 spells CSVDRSRDTQYF.